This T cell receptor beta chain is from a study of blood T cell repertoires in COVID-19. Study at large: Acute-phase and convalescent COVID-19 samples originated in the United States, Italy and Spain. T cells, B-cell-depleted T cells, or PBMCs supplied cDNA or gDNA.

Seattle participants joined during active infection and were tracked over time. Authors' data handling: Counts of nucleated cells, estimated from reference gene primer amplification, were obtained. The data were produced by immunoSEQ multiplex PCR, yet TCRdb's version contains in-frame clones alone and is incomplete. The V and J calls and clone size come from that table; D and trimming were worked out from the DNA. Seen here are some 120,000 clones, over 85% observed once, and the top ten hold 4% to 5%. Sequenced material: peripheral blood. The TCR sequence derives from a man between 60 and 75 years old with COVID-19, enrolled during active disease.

The CDR3: CASSSRGLNEKLFF. CDR3 nucleotides: TGTGCCAGCAGCTCCAGGGGGCTTAATGAAAAACTGTTTTTT. The chain combines TRBV11-3 with TRBJ1-4; 8 bases align to TRBD1. Trimming took 4 bases from V and 4 from J; bases not matched to a gene: 2. Germline V gene sequence: CDR1 SGHNT, CDR2 YENEEA. CDR3 length: 14 amino acids.